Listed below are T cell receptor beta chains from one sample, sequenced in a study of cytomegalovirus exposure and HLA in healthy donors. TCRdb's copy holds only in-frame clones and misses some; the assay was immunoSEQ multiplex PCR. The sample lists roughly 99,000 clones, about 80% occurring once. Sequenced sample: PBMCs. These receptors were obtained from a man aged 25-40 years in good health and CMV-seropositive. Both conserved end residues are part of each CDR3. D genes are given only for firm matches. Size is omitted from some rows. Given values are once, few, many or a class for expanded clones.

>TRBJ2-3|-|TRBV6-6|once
CASRHSADTQYF
TGTGCCAGCAGACATAGCGCAGATACGCAGTATTTT
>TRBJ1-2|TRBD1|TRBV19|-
CASSGTVYGYTF
TGTGCCAGTAGTGGGACAGTCTATGGCTACACCTTC
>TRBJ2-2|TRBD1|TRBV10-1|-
CAHTGGGGELFF
TGCGCTCACACAGGGGGAGGCGGGGAGCTGTTTTTT
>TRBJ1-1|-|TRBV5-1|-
CASSLAGNTEAFF
TGCGCCAGCAGCTTGGCCGGGAACACTGAAGCTTTCTTT
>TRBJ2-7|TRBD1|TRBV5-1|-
CASSSGTGNSDEQYF
TGCGCCAGCAGCTCCGGGACAGGTAATAGCGACGAGCAGTACTTC
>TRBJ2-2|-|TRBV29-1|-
CSVARDSNTGELFF
TGCAGCGTTGCTAGGGACTCAAACACCGGGGAGCTGTTTTTT
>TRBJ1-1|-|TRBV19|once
CASNARGGVNTEAFF
TGTGCCAGTAATGCCCGGGGGGGGGTTAACACTGAAGCTTTCTTT
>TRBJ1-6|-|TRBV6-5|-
CASRPTEPNSPLHF
TGTGCCAGCAGACCCACAGAACCGAATTCACCCCTCCACTTT
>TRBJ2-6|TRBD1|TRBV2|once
CASSRQGSGANVLTF
TGTGCCAGCAGTCGACAGGGCTCCGGGGCCAACGTCCTGACTTTC
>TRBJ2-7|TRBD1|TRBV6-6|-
CASTRTGSEQYF
TGTGCCAGCACCCGGACAGGAAGTGAGCAGTACTTC
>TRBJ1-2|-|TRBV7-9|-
CSSSPPAGWGYTF
TGTTCCAGCAGCCCACCGGCAGGGTGGGGCTACACCTTC
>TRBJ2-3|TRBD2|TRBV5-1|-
CASSLNLAGTDTQYF
TGCGCCAGCAGCTTGAACCTAGCGGGCACAGATACGCAGTATTTT
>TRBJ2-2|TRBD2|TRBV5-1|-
CASTVAGAAIGELFF
TGCGCCAGCACAGTAGCGGGGGCCGCGATCGGGGAGCTGTTTTTT
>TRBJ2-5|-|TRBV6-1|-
CASSEGWVAVGETQYF
TGTGCCAGCAGTGAAGGGTGGGTAGCGGTGGGAGAGACCCAGTACTTC
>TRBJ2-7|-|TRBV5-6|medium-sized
CASSLGQGKNEQYF
TGTGCCAGCAGCTTGGGGCAGGGAAAGAACGAGCAGTACTTC
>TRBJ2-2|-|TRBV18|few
CASSPQGMGTGELFF
TGTGCCAGCTCACCTCAGGGGATGGGCACCGGGGAGCTGTTTTTT
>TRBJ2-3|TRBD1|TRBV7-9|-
CASSSWTGSYDTQYF
TGTGCCAGCAGCTCCTGGACAGGGTCTTACGATACGCAGTATTTT
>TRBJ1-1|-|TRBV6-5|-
CASSPSGWNTEAFF
TGTGCCAGCAGTCCCTCGGGATGGAACACTGAAGCTTTCTTT
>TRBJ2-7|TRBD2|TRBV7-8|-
CASSLAGLAGGSYEQYF
TGTGCCAGCAGCTTAGCGGGACTAGCGGGGGGCTCCTACGAGCAGTACTTC
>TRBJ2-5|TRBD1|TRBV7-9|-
CASSSGRSDRGLETQYF
TGTGCCAGCAGCTCTGGCCGGTCCGACAGGGGGCTAGAGACCCAGTACTTC
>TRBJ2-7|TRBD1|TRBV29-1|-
CSVRWTGSYEQYF
TGCAGCGTTAGATGGACAGGTTCTTACGAGCAGTACTTC
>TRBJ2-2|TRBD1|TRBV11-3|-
CASSLGQGSTGELFF
TGTGCCAGCAGCCTGGGACAGGGCTCGACCGGGGAGCTGTTTTTT
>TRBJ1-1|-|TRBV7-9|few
CASSLLELNTEAFF
TGTGCCAGCAGCTTATTAGAACTGAACACTGAAGCTTTCTTT
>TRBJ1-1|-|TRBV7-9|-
CASSLLRQGNTEAFF
TGTGCCAGCAGCTTATTGCGGCAGGGGAACACTGAAGCTTTCTTT
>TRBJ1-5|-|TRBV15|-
CATSVQTHNQPQHF
TGTGCCACCAGCGTGCAGACACACAATCAGCCCCAGCATTTT
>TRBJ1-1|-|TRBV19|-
CASSWGVDTEAFF
TGTGCCAGTAGTTGGGGAGTAGATACTGAAGCTTTCTTT
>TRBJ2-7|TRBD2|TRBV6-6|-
CASSYLLAGVRIEQYF
TGTGCCAGCAGTTACTTGCTAGCGGGGGTTCGCATCGAGCAGTACTTC
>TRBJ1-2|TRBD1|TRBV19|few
CASRLEDRNYGYTF
TGTGCCAGTAGACTCGAGGACAGGAACTATGGCTACACCTTC
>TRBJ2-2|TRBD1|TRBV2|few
CASRDRGGRELFF
TGTGCCAGCAGGGACAGGGGAGGTAGGGAGCTGTTTTTT
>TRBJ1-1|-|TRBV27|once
CASRPLTGEAFF
TGTGCCAGCAGGCCCCTTACAGGTGAAGCTTTCTTT
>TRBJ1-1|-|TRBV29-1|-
CSVEVTANTEAFF
TGCAGCGTTGAAGTGACAGCGAACACTGAAGCTTTCTTT
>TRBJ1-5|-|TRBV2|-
CASKGQTINQPQHF
TGTGCCAGCAAAGGACAGACCATCAATCAGCCCCAGCATTTT
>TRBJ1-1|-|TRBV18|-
CASSPIQEKAFF
TGTGCCAGCTCACCGATACAGGAGAAAGCTTTCTTT
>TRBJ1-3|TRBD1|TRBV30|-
CAWNLLDGTGSSGNTIYF
TGTGCCTGGAACCTCCTCGATGGGACAGGGAGCTCTGGAAACACCATATATTTT
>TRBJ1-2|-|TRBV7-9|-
CSSSLTSGDGYTF
TGTTCCAGCAGCTTAACCTCGGGGGATGGCTACACCTTC
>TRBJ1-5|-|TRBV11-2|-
CASSPQGNQPQHF
TGTGCCAGCAGCCCGCAGGGAAATCAGCCCCAGCATTTT
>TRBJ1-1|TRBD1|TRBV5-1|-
CASSLGAAGGTEAFF
TGCGCCAGCAGCTTGGGGGCTGCAGGGGGCACTGAAGCTTTCTTT